This entry concerns a single T cell receptor beta chain. Authors' methods: The authors estimated nucleated cell counts from reference gene primer amplification. Sequencing used immunoSEQ multiplex PCR; TCRdb keeps in-frame clones, though not all of them. The D gene and trimming were derived from the DNA, and the V and J assignments and clone size from that table. The repertoire includes some 190,000 clones, about 80% of them detected once, and approximately 15% sits in the top ten. From germline, CDR1 is SGHAT and CDR2 FQNNGV. CDR3 length: 14 residues. Trimming took 8 bases from V and 0 from J, leaving 13 bases between them. This sample is drawn from a study of blood T cell repertoires in COVID-19.

The genes are TRBV11-2 and TRBJ1-1; D is perhaps TRBD1 (5 bases). The sequenced sample was PBMCs or T cells enriched from blood (not recorded which). The clonotype was recovered from a man aged 55 to 70 who had been exposed to COVID-19. The CDR3 reads CASELGGLNTEAFF. The CDR3 DNA is TGTGCCAGCGAGCTCGGGGGGTTGAACACTGAAGCTTTCTTT.